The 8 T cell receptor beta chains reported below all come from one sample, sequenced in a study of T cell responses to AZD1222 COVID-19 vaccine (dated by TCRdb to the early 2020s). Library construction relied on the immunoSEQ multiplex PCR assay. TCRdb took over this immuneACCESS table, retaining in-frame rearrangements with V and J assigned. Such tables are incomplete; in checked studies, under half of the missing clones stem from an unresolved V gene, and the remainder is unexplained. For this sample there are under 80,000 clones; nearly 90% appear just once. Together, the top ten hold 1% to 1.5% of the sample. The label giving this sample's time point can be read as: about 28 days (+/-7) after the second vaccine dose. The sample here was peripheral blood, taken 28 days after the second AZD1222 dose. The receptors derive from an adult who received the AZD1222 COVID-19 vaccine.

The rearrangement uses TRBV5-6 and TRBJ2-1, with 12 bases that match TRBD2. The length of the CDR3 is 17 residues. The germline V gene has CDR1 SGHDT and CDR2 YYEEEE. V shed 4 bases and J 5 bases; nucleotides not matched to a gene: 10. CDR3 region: CASSTRLAGAVDNEQFF. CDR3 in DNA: TGTGCCAGCAGCACCCGACTAGCGGGAGCGGTAGACAATGAGCAGTTCTTC.

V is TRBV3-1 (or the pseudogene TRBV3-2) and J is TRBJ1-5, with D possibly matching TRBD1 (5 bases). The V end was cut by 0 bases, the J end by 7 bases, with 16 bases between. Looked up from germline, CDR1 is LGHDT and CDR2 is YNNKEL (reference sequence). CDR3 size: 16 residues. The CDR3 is CASSQDWGGVSQPQHF. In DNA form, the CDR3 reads TGTGCCAGCAGCCAAGATTGGGGGGGAGTGTCGCAGCCCCAGCATTTT.

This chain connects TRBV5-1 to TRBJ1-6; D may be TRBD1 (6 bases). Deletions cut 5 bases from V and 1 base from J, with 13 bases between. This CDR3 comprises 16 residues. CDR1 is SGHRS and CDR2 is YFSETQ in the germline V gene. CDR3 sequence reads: CASREEGVSYNSPLHF. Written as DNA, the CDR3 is TGCGCCAGCAGGGAGGAGGGGGTGTCCTATAATTCACCCCTCCACTTT.

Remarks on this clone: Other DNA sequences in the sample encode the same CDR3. The CDR3 region has the DNA TGTGCCAGCAGTTTGGAGCAGGGGAACACTGAAGCTTTCTTT. Amino acid sequence: CASSLEQGNTEAFF. This chain links TRBV27 with TRBJ1-1; D is perhaps TRBD1 (5 bases). CDR1 and CDR2 from the germline V gene are MNHEY and SMNVEV (reference sequence). The CDR3 totals 14 residues. Trimming took 3 bases from V and 1 from J, leaving 9 bases between them.

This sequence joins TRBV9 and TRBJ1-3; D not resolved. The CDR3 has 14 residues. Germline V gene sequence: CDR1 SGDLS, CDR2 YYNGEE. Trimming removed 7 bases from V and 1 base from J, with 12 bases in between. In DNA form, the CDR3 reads TGTGCCAGCGCCACGGGGAATTCTGGAAACACCATATATTTT. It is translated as CASATGNSGNTIYF.

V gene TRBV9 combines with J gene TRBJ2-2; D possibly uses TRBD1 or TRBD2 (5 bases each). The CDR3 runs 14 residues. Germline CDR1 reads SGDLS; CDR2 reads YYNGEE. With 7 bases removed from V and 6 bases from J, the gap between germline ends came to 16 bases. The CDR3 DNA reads TGTGCCAGCTCCGGGACCCTGGGGGCCGGGGAGCTGTTTTTT. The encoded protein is CASSGTLGAGELFF.

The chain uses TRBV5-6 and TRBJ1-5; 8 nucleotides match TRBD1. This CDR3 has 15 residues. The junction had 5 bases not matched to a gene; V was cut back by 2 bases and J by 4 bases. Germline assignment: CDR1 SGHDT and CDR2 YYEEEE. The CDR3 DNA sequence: TGTGCCAGCAGCTTTCGGACAGGGCCTAATCAGCCCCAGCATTTT. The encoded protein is CASSFRTGPNQPQHF.

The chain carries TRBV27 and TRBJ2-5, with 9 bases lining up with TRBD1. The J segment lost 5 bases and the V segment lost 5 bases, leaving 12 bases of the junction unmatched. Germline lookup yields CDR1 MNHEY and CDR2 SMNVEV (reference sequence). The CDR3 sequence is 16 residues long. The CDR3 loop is CASSRNRDRVLETQYF. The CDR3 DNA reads TGTGCCAGCAGTAGAAACCGGGACAGGGTCCTCGAGACCCAGTACTTC.